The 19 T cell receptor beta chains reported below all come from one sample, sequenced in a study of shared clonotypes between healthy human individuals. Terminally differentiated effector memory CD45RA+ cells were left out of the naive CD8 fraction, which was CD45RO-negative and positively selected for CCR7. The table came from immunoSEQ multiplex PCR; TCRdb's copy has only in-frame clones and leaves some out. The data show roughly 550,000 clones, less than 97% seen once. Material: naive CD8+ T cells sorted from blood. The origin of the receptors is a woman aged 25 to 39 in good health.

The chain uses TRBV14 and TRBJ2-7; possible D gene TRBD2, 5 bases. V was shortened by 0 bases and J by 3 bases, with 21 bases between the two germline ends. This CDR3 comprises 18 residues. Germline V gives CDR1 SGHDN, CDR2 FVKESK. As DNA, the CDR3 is TGTGCCAGCAGCCAAGAAGGTGGCGGTAACGGGGAGTTCTACGAGCAGTACTTC. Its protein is CASSQEGGGNGEFYEQYF.

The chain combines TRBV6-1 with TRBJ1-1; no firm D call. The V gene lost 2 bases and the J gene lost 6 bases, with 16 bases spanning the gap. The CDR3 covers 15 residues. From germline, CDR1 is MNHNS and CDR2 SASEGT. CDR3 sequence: CASSESGARVPEAFF. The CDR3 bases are TGTGCCAGCAGTGAAAGTGGAGCTAGGGTCCCTGAAGCTTTCTTT.

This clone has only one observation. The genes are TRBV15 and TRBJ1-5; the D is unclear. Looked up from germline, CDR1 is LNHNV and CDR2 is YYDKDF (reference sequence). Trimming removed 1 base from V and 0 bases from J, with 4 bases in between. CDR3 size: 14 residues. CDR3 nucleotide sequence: TGTGCCACCAGCAGAGGGATTAGCAATCAGCCCCAGCATTTT. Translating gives CATSRGISNQPQHF.

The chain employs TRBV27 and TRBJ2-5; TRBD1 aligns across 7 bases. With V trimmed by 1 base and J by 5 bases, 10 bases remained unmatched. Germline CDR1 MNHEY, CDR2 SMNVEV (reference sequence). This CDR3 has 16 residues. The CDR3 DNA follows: TGTGCCAGCAGTTTATACAGGGGCCCTAGTCGGGAGACCCAGTACTTC. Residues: CASSLYRGPSRETQYF.

The CDR3 DNA is TGTGCCAGCGGGGTTACCACTGAAGCTTTCTTT. It is translated as CASGVTTEAFF. The chain employs TRBV27 and TRBJ1-1; D gene uncertain. The germline V gene has CDR1 MNHEY and CDR2 SMNVEV (reference sequence). The CDR3 spans 11 residues. Trimming cost V 8 bases and J 4 bases, with 8 bases left between them.

The CDR3 spells CASSEVSSYEQYF. CDR3 bases: TGTGCCAGCAGTGAAGTGTCCTCCTACGAGCAGTACTTC. The chain employs TRBV6-1 and TRBJ2-7; no reliable D call. CDR1 is MNHNS, CDR2 SASEGT, per germline. V lost 1 base to trimming and J lost 0 bases, with 4 bases between them. The CDR3 spans 13 residues.

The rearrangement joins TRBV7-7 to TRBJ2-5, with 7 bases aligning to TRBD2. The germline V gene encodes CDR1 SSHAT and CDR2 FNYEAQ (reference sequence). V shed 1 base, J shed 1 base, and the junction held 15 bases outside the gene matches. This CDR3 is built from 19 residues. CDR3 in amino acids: CASSLGGWGGVAPQETQYF. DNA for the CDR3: TGTGCCAGCAGCTTAGGAGGCTGGGGAGGGGTCGCCCCCCAAGAGACCCAGTACTTC.

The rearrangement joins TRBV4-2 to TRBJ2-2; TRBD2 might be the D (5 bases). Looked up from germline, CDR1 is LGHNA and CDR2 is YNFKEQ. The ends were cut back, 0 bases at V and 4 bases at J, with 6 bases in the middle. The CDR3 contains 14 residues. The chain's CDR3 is CASSQDRGTGELFF. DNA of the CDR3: TGTGCCAGCAGCCAAGATCGGGGCACCGGGGAGCTGTTTTTT.

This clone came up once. The CDR3 loop reads CASTFGARANTGELFF. The CDR3 coding sequence is TGTGCCAGCACTTTCGGTGCACGGGCGAACACCGGGGAGCTGTTTTTT. The chain has TRBV9 and TRBJ2-2, with unresolved D. The CDR3 has 16 residues. Trimming left V 6 bases short and J 0 bases short, with 15 bases between. Per germline, CDR1 SGDLS and CDR2 YYNGEE.

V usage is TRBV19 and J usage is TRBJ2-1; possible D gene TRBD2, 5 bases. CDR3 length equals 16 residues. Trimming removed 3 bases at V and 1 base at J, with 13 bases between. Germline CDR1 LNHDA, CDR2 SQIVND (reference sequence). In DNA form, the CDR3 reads TGTGCCAGTAGTATCGGAGGCCTGGGATCCTACAATGAGCAGTTCTTC. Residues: CASSIGGLGSYNEQFF.

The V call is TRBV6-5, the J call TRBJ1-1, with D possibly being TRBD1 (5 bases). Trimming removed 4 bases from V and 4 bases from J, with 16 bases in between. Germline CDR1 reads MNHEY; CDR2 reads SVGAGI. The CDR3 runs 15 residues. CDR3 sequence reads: CASSSGLSLATEAFF. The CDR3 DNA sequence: TGTGCCAGCAGTTCGGGACTGAGTCTGGCCACTGAAGCTTTCTTT.

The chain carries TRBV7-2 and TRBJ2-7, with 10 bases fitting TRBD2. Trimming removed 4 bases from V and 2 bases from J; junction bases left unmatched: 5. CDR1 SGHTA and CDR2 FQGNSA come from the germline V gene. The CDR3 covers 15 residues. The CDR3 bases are TGTGCCAGCAGCTCAGAGCGGGAGGGAGCCTACGAGCAGTACTTC. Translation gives CASSSEREGAYEQYF.

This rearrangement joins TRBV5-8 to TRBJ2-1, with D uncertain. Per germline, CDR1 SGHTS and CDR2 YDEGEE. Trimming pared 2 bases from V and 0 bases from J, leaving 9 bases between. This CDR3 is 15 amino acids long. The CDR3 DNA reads TGTGCCAGCAGCTTTGATCTCAGCTCCTACAATGAGCAGTTCTTC. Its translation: CASSFDLSSYNEQFF.

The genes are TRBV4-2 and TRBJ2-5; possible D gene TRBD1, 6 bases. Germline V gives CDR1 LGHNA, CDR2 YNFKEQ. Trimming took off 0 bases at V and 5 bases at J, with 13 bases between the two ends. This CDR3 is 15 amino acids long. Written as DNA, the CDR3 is TGTGCCAGCAGCCAAGATGTTGGGGGCGCGGAGACCCAGTACTTC. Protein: CASSQDVGGAETQYF.

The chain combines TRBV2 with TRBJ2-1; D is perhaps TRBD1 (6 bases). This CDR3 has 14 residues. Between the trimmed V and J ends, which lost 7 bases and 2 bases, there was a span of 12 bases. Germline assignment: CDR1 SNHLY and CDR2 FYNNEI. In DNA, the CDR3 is TGTGCCAGCATAACGGACAGCACCTACAATGAGCAGTTCTTC. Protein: CASITDSTYNEQFF.

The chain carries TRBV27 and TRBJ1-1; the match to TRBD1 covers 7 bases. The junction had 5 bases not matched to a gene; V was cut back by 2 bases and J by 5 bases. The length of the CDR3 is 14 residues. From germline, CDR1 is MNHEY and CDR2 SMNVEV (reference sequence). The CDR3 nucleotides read TGTGCCAGCAGTTTAGGACAGGTTAGGACTGAAGCTTTCTTT. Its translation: CASSLGQVRTEAFF.

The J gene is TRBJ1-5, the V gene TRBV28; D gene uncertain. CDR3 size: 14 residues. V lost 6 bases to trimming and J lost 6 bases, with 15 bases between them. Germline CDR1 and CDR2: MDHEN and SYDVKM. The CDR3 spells CASSTLRVSQPQHF. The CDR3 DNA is TGTGCCAGCAGCACCCTCCGTGTTTCTCAGCCCCAGCATTTT.

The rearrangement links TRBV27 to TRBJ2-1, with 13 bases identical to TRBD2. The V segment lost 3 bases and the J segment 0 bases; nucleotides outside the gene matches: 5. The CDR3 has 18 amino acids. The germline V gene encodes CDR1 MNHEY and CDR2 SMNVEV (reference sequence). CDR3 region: CASSLVLAGGPSYNEQFF. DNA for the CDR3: TGTGCCAGCAGTTTGGTACTAGCGGGAGGGCCCTCCTACAATGAGCAGTTCTTC.

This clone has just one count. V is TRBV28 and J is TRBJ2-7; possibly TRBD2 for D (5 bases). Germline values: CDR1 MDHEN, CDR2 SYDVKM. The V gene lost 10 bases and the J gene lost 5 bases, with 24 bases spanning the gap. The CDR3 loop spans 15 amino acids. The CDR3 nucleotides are TGTGCCACGGAGGATCCCCGGTTGAGTAACCACGAGCAGTACTTC. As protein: CATEDPRLSNHEQYF. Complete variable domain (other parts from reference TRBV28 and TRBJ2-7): DVKVTQSSRYLVKRTGEKVFLECVQDMDHENMFWYRQDPGLGLRLIYFSYDVKMKEKGDIPEGYSVSREKKERFSLILESASTNQTSMYLCATEDPRLSNHEQYFGPGTRLTVT.